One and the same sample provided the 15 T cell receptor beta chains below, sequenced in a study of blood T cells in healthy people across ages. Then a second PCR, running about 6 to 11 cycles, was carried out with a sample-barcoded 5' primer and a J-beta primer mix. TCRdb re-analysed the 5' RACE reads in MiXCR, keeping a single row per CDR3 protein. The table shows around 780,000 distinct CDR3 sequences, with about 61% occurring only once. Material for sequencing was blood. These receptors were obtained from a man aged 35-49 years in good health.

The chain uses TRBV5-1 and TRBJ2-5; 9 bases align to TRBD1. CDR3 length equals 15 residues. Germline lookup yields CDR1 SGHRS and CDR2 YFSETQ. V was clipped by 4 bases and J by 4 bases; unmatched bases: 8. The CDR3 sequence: CASSVQGALGETQYF. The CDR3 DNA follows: TGCGCCAGCAGCGTACAGGGGGCTTTAGGAGAGACCCAGTACTTC.

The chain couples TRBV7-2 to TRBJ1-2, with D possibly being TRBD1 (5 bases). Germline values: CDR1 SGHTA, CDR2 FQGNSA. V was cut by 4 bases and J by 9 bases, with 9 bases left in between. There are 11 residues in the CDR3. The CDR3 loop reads CASSSTGRYTF. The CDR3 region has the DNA TGTGCCAGCAGCTCTACAGGACGCTACACCTTC.

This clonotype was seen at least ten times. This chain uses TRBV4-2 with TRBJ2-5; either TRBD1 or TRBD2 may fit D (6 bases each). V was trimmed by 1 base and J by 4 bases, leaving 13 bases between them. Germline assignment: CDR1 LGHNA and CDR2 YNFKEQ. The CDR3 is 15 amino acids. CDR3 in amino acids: CASSQVGGQRETQYF. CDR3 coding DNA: TGTGCCAGCAGCCAAGTGGGGGGACAACGAGAGACCCAGTACTTC.

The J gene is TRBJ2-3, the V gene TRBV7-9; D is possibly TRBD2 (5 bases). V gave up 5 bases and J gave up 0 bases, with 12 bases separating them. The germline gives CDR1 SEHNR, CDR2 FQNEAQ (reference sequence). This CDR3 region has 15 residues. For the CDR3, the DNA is TGTGCCAGCAGCGTTGGGAGTTTTAGCACAGATACGCAGTATTTT. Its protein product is CASSVGSFSTDTQYF. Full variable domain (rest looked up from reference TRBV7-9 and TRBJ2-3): DTGVSQNPRHKITKRGQNVTFRCDPISEHNRLYWYRQTLGQGPEFLTYFQNEAQLEKSRLLSDRFSAERPKGSFSTLEIQRTEQGDSAMYLCASSVGSFSTDTQYFGPGTRLTVL.

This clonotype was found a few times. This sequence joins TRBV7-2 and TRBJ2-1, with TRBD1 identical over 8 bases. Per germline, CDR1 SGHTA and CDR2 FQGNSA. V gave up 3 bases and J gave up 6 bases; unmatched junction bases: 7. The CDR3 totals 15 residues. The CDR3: CASSLYRGDFNEQFF. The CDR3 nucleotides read TGTGCCAGCAGCTTGTACAGGGGGGATTTCAATGAGCAGTTCTTC.

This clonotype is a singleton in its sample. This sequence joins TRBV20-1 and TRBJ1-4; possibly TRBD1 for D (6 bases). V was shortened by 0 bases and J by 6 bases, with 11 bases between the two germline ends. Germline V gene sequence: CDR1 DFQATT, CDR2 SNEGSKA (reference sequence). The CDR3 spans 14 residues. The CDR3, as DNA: TGCAGTGCTAGAGATCGCCAGGGGCATGAAAAACTGTTTTTT. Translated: CSARDRQGHEKLFF.

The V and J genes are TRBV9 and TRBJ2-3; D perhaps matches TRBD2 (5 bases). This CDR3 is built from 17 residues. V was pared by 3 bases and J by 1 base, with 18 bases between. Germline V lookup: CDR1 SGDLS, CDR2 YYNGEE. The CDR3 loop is CASSGDPRRAGTDTQYF. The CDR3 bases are TGTGCCAGCAGCGGCGACCCCAGGCGGGCGGGCACAGATACGCAGTATTTT.

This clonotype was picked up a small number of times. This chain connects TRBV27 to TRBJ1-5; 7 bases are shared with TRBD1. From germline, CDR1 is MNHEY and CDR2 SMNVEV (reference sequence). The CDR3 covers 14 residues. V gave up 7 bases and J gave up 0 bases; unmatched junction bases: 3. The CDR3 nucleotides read TGTGCCAGCAACAGGGGACATAGCAATCAGCCCCAGCATTTT. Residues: CASNRGHSNQPQHF.

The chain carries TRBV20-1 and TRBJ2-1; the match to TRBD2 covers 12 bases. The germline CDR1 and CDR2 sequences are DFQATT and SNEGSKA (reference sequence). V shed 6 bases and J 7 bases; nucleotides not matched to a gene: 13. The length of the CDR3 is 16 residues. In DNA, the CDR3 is TGCAGTGCCCAAATAAGGACCGGGACTAGCGGGAATGAGCAGTTCTTC. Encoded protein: CSAQIRTGTSGNEQFF.

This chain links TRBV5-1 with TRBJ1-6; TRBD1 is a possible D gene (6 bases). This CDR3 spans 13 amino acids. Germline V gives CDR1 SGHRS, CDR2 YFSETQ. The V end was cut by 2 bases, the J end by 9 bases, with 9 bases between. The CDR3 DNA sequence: TGCGCCAGCAGCTTCGACAGGTTTTCACCCCTCCACTTT. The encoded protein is CASSFDRFSPLHF.

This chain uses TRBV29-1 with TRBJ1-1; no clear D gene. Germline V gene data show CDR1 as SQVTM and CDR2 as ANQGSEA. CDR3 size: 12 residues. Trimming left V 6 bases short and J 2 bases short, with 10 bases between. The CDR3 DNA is TGCAGCGTAGGGCCAGGAAACACTGAAGCTTTCTTT. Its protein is CSVGPGNTEAFF.

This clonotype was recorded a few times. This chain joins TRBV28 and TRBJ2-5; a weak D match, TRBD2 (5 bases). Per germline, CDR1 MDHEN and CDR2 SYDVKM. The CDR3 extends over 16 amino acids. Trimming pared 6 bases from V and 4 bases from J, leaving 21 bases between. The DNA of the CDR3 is TGTGCCAGCAGGGCTGACATGGGGAGCGGATTAGAGACCCAGTACTTC. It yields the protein CASRADMGSGLETQYF.

This CDR3 reads CASSRRGVPGTSGYNEQFF. As DNA, the CDR3 is TGTGCCAGCAGCCGCCGTGGGGTCCCCGGGACTAGCGGCTACAATGAGCAGTTCTTC. The V and J genes are TRBV5-4 and TRBJ2-1, with TRBD2 matching over 11 bases. Germline CDR1 SGHNT, CDR2 YYREEE (reference sequence). Unmatched junction bases numbered 15, after V lost 4 bases and J lost 3 bases. This CDR3 has 19 residues.

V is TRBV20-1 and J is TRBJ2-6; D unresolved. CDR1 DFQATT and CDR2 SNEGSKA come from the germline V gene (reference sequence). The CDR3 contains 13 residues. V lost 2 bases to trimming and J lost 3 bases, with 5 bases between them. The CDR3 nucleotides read TGCAGTGCTAGAAGAGATGGGGCCAACGTCCTGACTTTC. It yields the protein CSARRDGANVLTF.

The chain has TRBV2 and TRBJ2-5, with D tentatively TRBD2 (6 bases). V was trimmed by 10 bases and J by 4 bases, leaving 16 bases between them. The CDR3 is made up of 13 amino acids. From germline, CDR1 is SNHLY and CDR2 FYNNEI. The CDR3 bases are TGTGCCATCCAGGATGGAGGGACAGAGACCCAGTACTTC. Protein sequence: CAIQDGGTETQYF.